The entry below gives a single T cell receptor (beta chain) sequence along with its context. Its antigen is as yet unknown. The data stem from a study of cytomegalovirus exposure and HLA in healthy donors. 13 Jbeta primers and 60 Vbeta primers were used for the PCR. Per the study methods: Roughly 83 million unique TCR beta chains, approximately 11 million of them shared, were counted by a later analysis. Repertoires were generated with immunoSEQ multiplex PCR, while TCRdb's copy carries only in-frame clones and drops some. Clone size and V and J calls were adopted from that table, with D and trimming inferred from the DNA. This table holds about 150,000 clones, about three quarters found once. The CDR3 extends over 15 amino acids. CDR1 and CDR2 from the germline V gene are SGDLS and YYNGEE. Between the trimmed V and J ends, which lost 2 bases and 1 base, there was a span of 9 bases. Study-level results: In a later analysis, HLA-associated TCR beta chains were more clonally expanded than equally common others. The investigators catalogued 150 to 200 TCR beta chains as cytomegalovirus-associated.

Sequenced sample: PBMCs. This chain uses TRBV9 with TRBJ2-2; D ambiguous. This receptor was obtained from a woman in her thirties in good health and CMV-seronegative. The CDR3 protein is CASSVEVVNTGELFF. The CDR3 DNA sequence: TGTGCCAGCAGCGTCGAGGTAGTGAACACCGGGGAGCTGTTTTTT.